The text below deals with one T cell receptor beta chain. Its antigen remains unidentified. The length of the CDR3 is 15 residues. V lost 7 bases, J lost 1 base, and 16 bases lay in between. Germline V lookup: CDR1 MNHNS, CDR2 SASEGT. This sample is drawn from a study of cytomegalovirus exposure and HLA in healthy donors. This PCR relied on a set of 60 Vbeta primers and 13 Jbeta primers. TCRdb's copy holds only in-frame clones and misses some; the assay was immunoSEQ multiplex PCR. This table holds more than 150,000 clones, around 75% found once. Study-wide results and limits: Earlier results showed most TCR beta V segments being productive about 87% or about 30% of the time. Later analysis suggested most CMV-associated TCR beta chains were HLA-restricted. What was likely a sequencing artifact was a cluster of highly shared sequence variants. TRBV6-2, TRBV6-3 and other indistinguishable V segments were excluded.

The specimen was PBMCs. The J gene is TRBJ1-1, the V gene TRBV6-1, with D maybe TRBD1 (5 bases). The TCR was taken from a woman aged 40 to 49 in good health and CMV-seropositive. CDR3 residues: CASTALRDSNTEAFF. CDR3 nucleotides: TGTGCCAGCACCGCACTCCGGGACTCGAACACTGAAGCTTTCTTT.